This entry concerns a single TCR beta chain. The target antigen is unknown. The sample originates from a study of PD-1 blockade in classical Hodgkin lymphoma. Looking at the study overall: Intravenous delivery of nivolumab at 3 mg/kg to patients occurred every 2 weeks.

Study outcomes and limitations: Undefined causes, possibly disease activity or prior therapy, underlie the repertoire differences. Unlike CD8+ TCR diversity, which did not rise significantly by C4D1, CD4+ TCR diversity did. Healthy donors reportedly exceeded newly diagnosed patients in baseline TCR diversity.

Data came from immunoSEQ multiplex PCR; TCRdb stores just in-frame clones and leaves some out. The data show 7,300 or so clones, with 60% to 85% seen just once and around three fifths held by the top ten. Each patient relapsed following autologous stem cell transplantation, and prior brentuximab vedotin exposure differed. Germline V gene lookup returns CDR1 MNHEY and CDR2 SMNVEV (reference sequence). The V end was cut by 5 bases, the J end by 0 bases, with 7 bases between. This CDR3 region has 13 residues. V usage is TRBV27 and J usage is TRBJ1-1, with no clear D. The sequence was collected from a human donor with classical Hodgkin lymphoma. The sequencing here drew on peripheral blood mononuclear cells (PBMCs), taken at baseline. DNA of the CDR3: TGTGCCAGCAGTGCGCGATTGAACACTGAAGCTTTCTTT. It translates to CASSARLNTEAFF.